A single sample is the source of the 25 T cell receptor beta chains below, sequenced in a study of response to subunit inactivated influenza vaccine. TCRdb re-called the RT-PCR reads with MiXCR, one entry per CDR3 protein. The profile shows more than 400,000 distinct CDR3 sequences, 9.5% to 13% of them singletons. The sequences come from PBMCs from blood, collected about 6 weeks after vaccination. These receptors were obtained from a man over 45 who received an inactivated influenza vaccine.

This clonotype was found many times. The chain uses TRBV12-3 or TRBV12-4 and TRBJ1-5, with TRBD1 matching over 7 bases. This CDR3 has 15 residues. V was pared by 2 bases and J by 3 bases, with 4 bases of the junction left unmatched. The DNA of the CDR3 is TGTGCCAGCAGTTTAAGGACAGGAGCCAATCAGCCCCAGCATTTT. It encodes CASSLRTGANQPQHF.

V and J are TRBV6-1 and TRBJ2-5; D is ambiguous. Germline V gene data show CDR1 as MNHNS and CDR2 as SASEGT. The CDR3 has 15 residues. The V gene lost 0 bases and the J gene lost 1 base, with 9 bases spanning the gap. The chain's CDR3 is CASSEARPFQETQYF. The CDR3 DNA follows: TGTGCCAGCAGTGAAGCGCGGCCGTTCCAAGAGACCCAGTACTTC.

In this sample, this clonotype turned up many times. The chain links TRBV5-1 to TRBJ2-2, with 8 nucleotides matching TRBD2. With V trimmed by 0 bases and J by 2 bases, 3 bases remained unmatched. This CDR3 comprises 16 residues. From germline, CDR1 is SGHRS and CDR2 YFSETQ. The CDR3, as DNA: TGCGCCAGCAGCTTGGGCGGGGGGCGCAACACCGGGGAGCTGTTTTTT. This codes for CASSLGGGRNTGELFF.

CDR3 sequence (DNA): TGCGCCAGCAGCGACCCCGGTCGGGACCCCACAGATACGCAGTATTTT. Protein product: CASSDPGRDPTDTQYF. The chain combines TRBV4-1 with TRBJ2-3; D tentatively reads TRBD1 or TRBD2 (5 bases each). V lost 5 bases and J 2 bases, leaving 17 bases between the germline ends. In germline, CDR1 is MGHRA, CDR2 YSYEKL. The CDR3 is 16 residues long.

This clonotype showed up many times. This chain links TRBV20-1 with TRBJ1-1; TRBD1 might be the D (5 bases). V shed 0 bases and J shed 7 bases, with 12 bases lying between them. This CDR3 has 13 residues. CDR1 and CDR2 (germline): DFQATT, SNEGSKA (reference sequence). CDR3 residues: CSARDSRVGEAFF. The CDR3 DNA is TGCAGTGCTAGAGATAGCAGGGTCGGTGAAGCTTTCTTT.

The chain recombines TRBV7-8 with TRBJ2-3; D may be TRBD1 or TRBD2 (5 bases each). Germline CDR1 is SGHVS and CDR2 is FQNEAQ. CDR3 length equals 17 residues. V was shortened by 5 bases and J by 0 bases, with 18 bases between the two germline ends. The CDR3 loop reads CASSPTSRGRSTDTQYF. For the CDR3, the DNA is TGTGCCAGCAGCCCTACCTCCCGGGGACGTAGCACAGATACGCAGTATTTT.

This rearrangement joins TRBV9 to TRBJ2-7; D unclear. This CDR3 has 15 amino acids. The ends were cut back, 0 bases at V and 4 bases at J, with 14 bases in the middle. Germline-derived CDR1 and CDR2 are SGDLS and YYNGEE. CDR3 coding DNA: TGTGCCAGCAGCGTAGGTCCCCAGGTTGTTTACGAGCAGTACTTC. This encodes CASSVGPQVVYEQYF.

The V and J genes are TRBV7-2 and TRBJ1-2; the D gene is possibly TRBD1 (5 bases). Germline CDR1 SGHTA, CDR2 FQGNSA. V lost 5 bases to trimming and J lost 4 bases, with 17 bases between them. The length of the CDR3 is 15 residues. The CDR3 DNA reads as TGTGCCAGCAGCCCGGACCAAGGGGCCGCCTATGGCTACACCTTC. This codes for CASSPDQGAAYGYTF.

This clonotype has at least ten counts. J is TRBJ2-7 and V is TRBV7-2; D may correspond to TRBD1 or TRBD2 (5 bases each). CDR1 is SGHTA, CDR2 FQGNSA, per germline. With 2 bases removed from V and 4 bases from J, the gap between germline ends came to 9 bases. The CDR3 totals 13 residues. The CDR3 sequence: CASSLHRTYEQYF. Here the CDR3 DNA reads TGTGCCAGCAGCTTACACAGGACTTACGAGCAGTACTTC.

The chain recombines TRBV12-3 or TRBV12-4 with TRBJ2-5; D perhaps matches TRBD1 (6 bases). Trimming pared 6 bases from V and 2 bases from J, leaving 13 bases between. The CDR3 runs 14 residues. The CDR3 is CASSPGTFQETQYF. Written as DNA, the CDR3 is TGTGCCAGCAGCCCCGGGACATTTCAAGAGACCCAGTACTTC.

The V gene is TRBV10-2, the J gene TRBJ2-7; no reliable D call. The ends were cut back, 0 bases at V and 2 bases at J, with 11 bases in the middle. Germline CDR1 reads WSHSY; CDR2 reads SAAADI. The CDR3 loop spans 15 amino acids. CDR3 in amino acids: CASSESSARAYEQYF. In nucleotides, the CDR3 is TGCGCCAGCAGTGAGTCGTCGGCTCGAGCCTACGAGCAGTACTTC.

This clonotype was seen ten or more times. CDR3 amino acids: CASNPLSGNTIYF. For the CDR3, the DNA is TGTGCCAGCAACCCCCTGTCTGGAAACACCATATATTTT. This chain connects TRBV6-1 to TRBJ1-3; the D is unclear. Per the germline V gene, CDR1 is MNHNS and CDR2 is SASEGT. Deletions cut 7 bases from V and 1 base from J, with 8 bases between. The CDR3 extends over 13 amino acids.

On this clonotype: The junction differs from germline at one of its ends, possibly a read error. The chain uses TRBV4-1 and TRBJ2-4; D may be TRBD2 (5 bases). This CDR3 contains 16 residues. Germline assignment: CDR1 MGHRA and CDR2 YSYEKL. CDR3 DNA: TGCGCCAGCAGCCAAGAAAGTCAACCGGAGGCAGACATTCAGAACTTC. Its translation: CASSQESQPEADIQNF.

This clonotype appeared a few times. The rearrangement joins TRBV20-1 to TRBJ1-1; D possibly corresponds to TRBD1 (5 bases). CDR3 length equals 15 residues. Germline CDR1 DFQATT, CDR2 SNEGSKA (reference sequence). V lost 1 base, J lost 4 bases, and 16 bases lay in between. The CDR3 sequence: CSARAGTERGTEAFF. CDR3 DNA sequence: TGCAGTGCTAGAGCAGGGACCGAAAGGGGCACTGAAGCTTTCTTT.

This clonotype was observed a handful of times. This rearrangement joins TRBV2 to TRBJ1-1; no clear D gene. This CDR3 has 13 residues. With 7 bases removed from V and 6 bases from J, the gap between germline ends came to 15 bases. Looked up from germline, CDR1 is SNHLY and CDR2 is FYNNEI. CDR3 coding DNA: TGTGCCAGCATACCGGGGATAGTGGCTGAAGCTTTCTTT. Translating gives CASIPGIVAEAFF.

This chain links TRBV24-1 with TRBJ2-1; 7 positions agree with TRBD1. The CDR3 is 16 amino acids. J was trimmed by 6 bases and V by 2 bases; bases with no gene match: 9. The germline CDR1 and CDR2 sequences are KGHDR and SFDVKD. The CDR3 region is CATSDSVTGIGNEQFF. The CDR3 region has the DNA TGTGCCACCAGTGATTCTGTGACAGGGATAGGCAATGAGCAGTTCTTC.

This clonotype is a singleton in its sample. V is TRBV3-1 and J is TRBJ2-7; TRBD1 matches at 8 bases. Losses at the gene ends were 3 bases for V and 0 bases for J; bases not matched to a gene: 7. This CDR3 comprises 16 residues. CDR1 is LGHDT and CDR2 is YNNKEL in the germline V gene (reference sequence). DNA of the CDR3: TGTGCCAGCAGCCAGCCCGGACAGGGTAGCTCCTACGAGCAGTACTTC. Its translation: CASSQPGQGSSYEQYF.

CDR3 protein: CASSFRQPEETQYF. CDR3 sequence (DNA): TGCGCCAGCAGCTTCCGACAGCCGGAAGAGACCCAGTACTTC. The chain combines TRBV5-1 with TRBJ2-5; the D gene is possibly TRBD1 (5 bases). The V gene lost 2 bases and the J gene lost 3 bases, with 11 bases spanning the gap. CDR1 is SGHRS, CDR2 YFSETQ, per germline. The CDR3 is 14 residues long.

The table lists this clonotype with a few counts. This rearrangement joins TRBV6-5 to TRBJ2-2; possibly TRBD1 for D (5 bases). V lost 7 bases, J lost 6 bases, and 9 bases lay in between. Looked up from germline, CDR1 is MNHEY and CDR2 is SVGAGI. The CDR3 covers 12 residues. The CDR3 sequence is CASIGAAGELFF. The CDR3 DNA follows: TGTGCCAGCATTGGGGCCGCCGGGGAGCTGTTTTTT.

The J gene is TRBJ2-2, the V gene TRBV29-1; no reliable D call. Germline V gene data show CDR1 as SQVTM and CDR2 as ANQGSEA. The CDR3 runs 12 residues. Trimming cost V 5 bases and J 8 bases, with 12 bases left between them. In DNA form, the CDR3 reads TGCAGCGTTAGGTGGGCGGCAGGGGAGCTGTTTTTT. It specifies CSVRWAAGELFF.

This clonotype came up a few times. This chain joins TRBV29-1 and TRBJ2-5; D gene uncertain. Trimming took off 3 bases at V and 5 bases at J, with 10 bases between the two ends. The V gene's germline CDR1 is SQVTM and CDR2 ANQGSEA. The CDR3 sequence is 12 residues long. In DNA form, the CDR3 reads TGCAGCGTTGAGAAGGGTGGGGAGACCCAGTACTTC. The encoded protein is CSVEKGGETQYF.

The V call is TRBV29-1, the J call TRBJ1-2; TRBD1 aligns across 7 bases. Per germline, CDR1 SQVTM and CDR2 ANQGSEA. This CDR3 contains 12 residues. The junction had 7 bases not matched to a gene; V was cut back by 7 bases and J by 5 bases. The CDR3 DNA is TGCAGCGACTCGGGACAGCAATATGGCTACACCTTC. This codes for CSDSGQQYGYTF.

The V and J genes are TRBV10-2 and TRBJ2-1; D is ambiguous. V shed 3 bases and J shed 5 bases, with 8 bases lying between them. The length of the CDR3 is 13 residues. Looked up from germline, CDR1 is WSHSY and CDR2 is SAAADI. CDR3 sequence reads: CASSDGLHNEQFF. The DNA for the CDR3 is TGCGCCAGCAGTGACGGTCTTCACAATGAGCAGTTCTTC.

The chain links TRBV7-8 to TRBJ1-5; D uncertain. V dropped 2 bases and J dropped 0 bases, with 17 bases sitting between them. Germline V gene data show CDR1 as SGHVS and CDR2 as FQNEAQ. There are 18 residues in the CDR3. Here the CDR3 DNA reads TGTGCCAGCAGCTTAACCTACGAGTTGGGCCTTAGCAATCAGCCCCAGCATTTT. Translation gives CASSLTYELGLSNQPQHF. The full variable domain, completed using reference TRBV7-8 and TRBJ1-5, is GAGVSQSPRYKVAKRGQDVALRCDPISGHVSLFWYQQALGQGPEFLTYFQNEAQLDKSGLPSDRFFAERPEGSVSTLKIQRTQQEDSAVYLCASSLTYELGLSNQPQHFGDGTRLSIL.

This clonotype was counted many times. The V and J genes are TRBV20-1 and TRBJ1-3, with D possibly being TRBD1 (5 bases). This CDR3 is built from 14 residues. V was cut by 3 bases and J by 4 bases, with 13 bases left in between. Germline values: CDR1 DFQATT, CDR2 SNEGSKA (reference sequence). CDR3 in amino acids: CSASVGARGNTIYF. The CDR3 DNA is TGCAGTGCTAGTGTTGGGGCCAGAGGAAACACCATATATTTT.